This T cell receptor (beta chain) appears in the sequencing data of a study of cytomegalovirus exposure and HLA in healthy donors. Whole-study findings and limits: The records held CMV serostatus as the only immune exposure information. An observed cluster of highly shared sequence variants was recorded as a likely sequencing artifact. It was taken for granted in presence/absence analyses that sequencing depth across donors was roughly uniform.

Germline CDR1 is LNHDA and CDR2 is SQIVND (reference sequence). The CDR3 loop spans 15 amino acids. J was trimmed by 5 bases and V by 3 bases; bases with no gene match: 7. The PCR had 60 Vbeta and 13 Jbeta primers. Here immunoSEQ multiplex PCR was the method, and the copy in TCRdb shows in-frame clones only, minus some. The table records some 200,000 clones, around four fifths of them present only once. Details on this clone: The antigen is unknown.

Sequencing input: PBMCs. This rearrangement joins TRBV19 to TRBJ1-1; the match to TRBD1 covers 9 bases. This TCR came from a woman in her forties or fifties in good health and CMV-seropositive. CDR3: CASSIFRDRETEAFF. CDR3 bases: TGTGCCAGTAGTATCTTCCGGGACAGGGAAACTGAAGCTTTCTTT.